The clone carrying this T cell receptor beta chain occurred a few times. These data come from a study of T cells in Graves' hyperthyroidism and ophthalmopathy. Amplification of TCR beta CDR3 regions was performed using RNA transcripts as template. During a first-round RT-PCR of the TCR CDR3, the HTBI primer set was used. TCRdb re-called the multiplex PCR reads through MiXCR, storing one row per CDR3 protein. Of 700,000 or so distinct CDR3 sequences detected, roughly 15% appear once; the ten largest clones hold approximately 12%. Germline CDR1 is KGHSH and CDR2 is LQKENI. The J segment lost 8 bases and the V segment lost 4 bases, leaving 10 bases of the junction unmatched. The length of the CDR3 is 16 residues.

The clonotype comes from a woman aged 45-59 years with Graves' ophthalmopathy. Sequencing used blood. This chain uses TRBV18 with TRBJ1-4; 10 nucleotides agree with TRBD1. The CDR3: CASSRLTGQGYEKLFF. The DNA of the CDR3 is TGTGCCAGCTCACGACTAACGGGACAGGGGTACGAAAAACTGTTTTTT.